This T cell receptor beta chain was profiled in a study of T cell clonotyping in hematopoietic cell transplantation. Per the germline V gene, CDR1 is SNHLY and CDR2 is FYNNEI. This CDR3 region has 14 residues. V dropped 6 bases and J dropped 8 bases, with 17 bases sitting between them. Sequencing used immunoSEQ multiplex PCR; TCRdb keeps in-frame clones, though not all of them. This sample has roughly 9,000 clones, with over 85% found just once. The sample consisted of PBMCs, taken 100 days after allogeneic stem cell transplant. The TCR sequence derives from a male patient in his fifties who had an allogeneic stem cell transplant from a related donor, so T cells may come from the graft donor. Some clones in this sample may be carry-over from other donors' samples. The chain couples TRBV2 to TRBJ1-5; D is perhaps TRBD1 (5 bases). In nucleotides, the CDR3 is TGTGCCAGCAGGGGGTCACAGGCCCCGGAGCCCCAGCATTTT. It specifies CASRGSQAPEPQHF.